The T cell receptor (beta chain) under discussion was sequenced for a study of breast tumors, draining lymph nodes, adjacent tissues. Study conclusions and caveats: Compared with basal-like, luminal-like tumors shared significantly more repertoire with nontumor tissue.

TCRdb re-derived calls from the multiplex PCR reads in MiXCR, one entry per CDR3 protein. The table records 200,000 to 300,000 distinct CDR3 sequences, over 25% of them present only once. This clonotype was detected only a few times. Its matching antigen is unknown. Breast cancer patients provided tissue from their axillary draining lymph nodes. The CDR3 spans 17 residues. Trimming at V came to 4 bases and at J to 2 bases, leaving 10 bases not matched to a gene. The V gene's germline CDR1 is MDHEN and CDR2 SYDVKM. The V call is TRBV28, the J call TRBJ2-7; 11 bases are shared with TRBD2. The sequence derives from a female donor with breast cancer. Some clones in this sample may be carry-over from other donors' samples. The sample comprised axillary lymph node tissue. CDR3 protein: CASSSRDSGRATYEQYF. CDR3 DNA sequence: TGTGCCAGCAGTTCCAGGGATAGCGGGAGGGCCACCTACGAGCAGTACTTC.